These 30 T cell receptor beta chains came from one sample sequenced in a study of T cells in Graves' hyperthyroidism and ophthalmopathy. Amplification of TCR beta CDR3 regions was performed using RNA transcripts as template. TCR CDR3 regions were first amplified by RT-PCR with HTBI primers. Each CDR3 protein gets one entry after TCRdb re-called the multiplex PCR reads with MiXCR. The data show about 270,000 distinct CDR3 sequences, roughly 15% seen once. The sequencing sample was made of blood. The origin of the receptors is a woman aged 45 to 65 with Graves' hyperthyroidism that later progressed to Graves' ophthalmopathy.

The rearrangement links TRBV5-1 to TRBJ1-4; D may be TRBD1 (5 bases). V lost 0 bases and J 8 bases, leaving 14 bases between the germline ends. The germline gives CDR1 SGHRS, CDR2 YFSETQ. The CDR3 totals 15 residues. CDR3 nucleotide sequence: TGCGCCAGCAGCTTGGTCCCAGGGTGGCGGGAAAAACTGTTTTTT. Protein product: CASSLVPGWREKLFF.

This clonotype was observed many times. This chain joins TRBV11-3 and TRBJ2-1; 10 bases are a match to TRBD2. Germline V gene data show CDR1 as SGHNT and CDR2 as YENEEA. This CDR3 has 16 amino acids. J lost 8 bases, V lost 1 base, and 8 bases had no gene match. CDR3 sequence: CASSLGTSGRGHEQFF. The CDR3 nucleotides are TGTGCCAGCAGCTTAGGGACTAGCGGACGAGGCCATGAGCAGTTCTTC.

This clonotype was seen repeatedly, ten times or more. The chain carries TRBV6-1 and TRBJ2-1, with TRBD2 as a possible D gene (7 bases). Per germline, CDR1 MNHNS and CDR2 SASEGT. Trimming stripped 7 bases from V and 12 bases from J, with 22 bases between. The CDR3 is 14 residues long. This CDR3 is CASNIFPRGGGQFF. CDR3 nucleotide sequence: TGTGCCAGCAATATATTCCCCCGGGGAGGGGGGCAGTTCTTC.

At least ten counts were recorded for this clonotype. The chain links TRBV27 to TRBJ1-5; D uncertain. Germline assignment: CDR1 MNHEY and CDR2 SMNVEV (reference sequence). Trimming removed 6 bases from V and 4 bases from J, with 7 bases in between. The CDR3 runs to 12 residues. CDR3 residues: CASREGNQPQHF. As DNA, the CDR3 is TGTGCCAGCAGAGAGGGAAATCAGCCCCAGCATTTT.

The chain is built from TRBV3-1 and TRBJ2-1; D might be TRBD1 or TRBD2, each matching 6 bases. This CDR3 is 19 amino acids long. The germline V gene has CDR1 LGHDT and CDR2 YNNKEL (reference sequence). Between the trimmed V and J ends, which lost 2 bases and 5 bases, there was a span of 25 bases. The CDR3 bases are TGTGCCAGCAGCCAAAGGTCTGGGGGGCGCCGGACATTCAACAATGAGCAGTTCTTC. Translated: CASSQRSGGRRTFNNEQFF.

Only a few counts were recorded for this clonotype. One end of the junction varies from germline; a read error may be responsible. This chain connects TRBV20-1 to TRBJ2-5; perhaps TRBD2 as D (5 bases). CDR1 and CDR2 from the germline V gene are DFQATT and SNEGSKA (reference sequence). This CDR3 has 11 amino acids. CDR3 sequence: CSANPLEAPHF. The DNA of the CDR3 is TGCAGTGCTAACCCATTGGAGGCGCCACACTTC.

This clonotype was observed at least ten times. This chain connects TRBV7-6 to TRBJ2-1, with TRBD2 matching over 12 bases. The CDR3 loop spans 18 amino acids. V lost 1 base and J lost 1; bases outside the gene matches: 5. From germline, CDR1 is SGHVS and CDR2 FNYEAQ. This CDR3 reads CASSLGTSGRISYNEQFF. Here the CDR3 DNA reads TGTGCCAGCAGCTTAGGCACTAGCGGGAGGATATCCTACAATGAGCAGTTCTTC.

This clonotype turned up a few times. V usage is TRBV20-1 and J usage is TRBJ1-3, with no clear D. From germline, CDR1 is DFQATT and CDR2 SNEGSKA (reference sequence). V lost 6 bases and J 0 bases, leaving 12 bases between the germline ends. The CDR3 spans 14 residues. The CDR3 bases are TGCAGTGCCACGGTTCCTTACTCTGGAAACACCATATATTTT. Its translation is CSATVPYSGNTIYF.

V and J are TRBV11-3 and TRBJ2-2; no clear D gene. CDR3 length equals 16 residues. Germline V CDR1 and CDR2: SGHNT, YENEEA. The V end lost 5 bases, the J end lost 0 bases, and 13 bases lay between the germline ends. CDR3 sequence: CASSPTVSANTGELFF. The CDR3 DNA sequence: TGTGCCAGCAGCCCAACAGTTTCCGCGAACACCGGGGAGCTGTTTTTT.

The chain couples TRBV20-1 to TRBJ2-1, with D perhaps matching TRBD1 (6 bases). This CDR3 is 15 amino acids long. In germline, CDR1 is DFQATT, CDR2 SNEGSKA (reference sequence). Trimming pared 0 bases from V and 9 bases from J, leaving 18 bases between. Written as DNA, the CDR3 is TGCAGTGCTAGAGATCAGGGGCGGCTCTACGGTGAGCAGTTCTTC. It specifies CSARDQGRLYGEQFF.

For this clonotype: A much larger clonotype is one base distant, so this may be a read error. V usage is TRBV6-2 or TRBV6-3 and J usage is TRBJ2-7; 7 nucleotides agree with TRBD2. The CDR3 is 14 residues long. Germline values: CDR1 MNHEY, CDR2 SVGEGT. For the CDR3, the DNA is TGTGCCAGCAGTTACCTGGCTAGCGGCTACGGGCAGTACTTC. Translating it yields CASSYLASGYGQYF.

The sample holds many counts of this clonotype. The CDR3 spells CSASALAGLSYEQYF. The CDR3 DNA sequence: TGCAGTGCTAGTGCCCTAGCGGGTCTCTCCTACGAGCAGTACTTC. The J gene is TRBJ2-7, the V gene TRBV20-1; 8 bases match TRBD2. CDR1 DFQATT and CDR2 SNEGSKA come from the germline V gene (reference sequence). The CDR3 runs to 15 residues. The trim removed 3 bases at V and 0 bases at J, leaving 7 bases unmatched.

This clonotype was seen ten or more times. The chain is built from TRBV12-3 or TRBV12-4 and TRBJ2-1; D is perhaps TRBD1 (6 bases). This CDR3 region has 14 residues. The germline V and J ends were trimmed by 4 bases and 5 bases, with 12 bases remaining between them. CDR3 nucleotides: TGTGCCAGCAGTTATCAGGGGCCGGACAATGAGCAGTTCTTC. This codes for CASSYQGPDNEQFF.

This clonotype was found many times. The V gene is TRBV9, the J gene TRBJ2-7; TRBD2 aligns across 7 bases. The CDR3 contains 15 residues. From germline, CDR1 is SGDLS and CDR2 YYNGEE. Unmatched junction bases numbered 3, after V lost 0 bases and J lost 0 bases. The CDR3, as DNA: TGTGCCAGCAGCGTAGGGGGGGGGAACTCCTACGAGCAGTACTTC. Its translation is CASSVGGGNSYEQYF. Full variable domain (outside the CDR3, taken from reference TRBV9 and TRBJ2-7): DSGVTQTPKHLITATGQRVTLRCSPRSGDLSVYWYQQSLDQGLQFLIQYYNGEERAKGNILERFSAQQFPDLHSELNLSSLELGDSALYFCASSVGGGNSYEQYFGPGTRLTVT.

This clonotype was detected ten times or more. CDR3 loop: CASSGQLNTEAFF. The CDR3 nucleotides are TGTGCCAGCAGCGGACAATTGAACACTGAAGCTTTCTTT. The rearrangement links TRBV2 to TRBJ1-1, with D possibly TRBD1 on 5 matching bases. With 6 bases removed from V and 0 bases from J, the gap between germline ends came to 8 bases. The CDR3 loop spans 13 amino acids. The germline V gene encodes CDR1 SNHLY and CDR2 FYNNEI.

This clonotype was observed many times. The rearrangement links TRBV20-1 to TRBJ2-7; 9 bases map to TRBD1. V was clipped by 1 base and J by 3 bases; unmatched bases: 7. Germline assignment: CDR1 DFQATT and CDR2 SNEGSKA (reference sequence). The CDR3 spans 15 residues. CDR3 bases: TGCAGTGCTAGAGGCCGGGACAGGGTTTTCTACGAGCAGTACTTC. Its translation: CSARGRDRVFYEQYF.

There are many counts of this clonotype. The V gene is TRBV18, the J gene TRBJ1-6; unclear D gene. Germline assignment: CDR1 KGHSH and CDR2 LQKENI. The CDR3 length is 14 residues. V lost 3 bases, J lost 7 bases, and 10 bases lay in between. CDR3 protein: CASSPALWNSPLHF. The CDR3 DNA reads TGTGCCAGCTCACCTGCCTTGTGGAATTCACCCCTCCACTTT.

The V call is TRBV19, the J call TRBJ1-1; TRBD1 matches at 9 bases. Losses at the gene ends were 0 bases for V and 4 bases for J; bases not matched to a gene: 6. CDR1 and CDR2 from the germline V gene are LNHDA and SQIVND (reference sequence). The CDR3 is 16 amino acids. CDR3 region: CASSIDGTGLGTEAFF. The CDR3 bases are TGTGCCAGTAGTATAGATGGGACAGGGCTCGGCACTGAAGCTTTCTTT.

For the CDR3, the DNA is TGTGCCAGCAGCGGAACGACTAGCGGGAGGGCCTTGGGAGAGCAGTTCTTC. This translates into CASSGTTSGRALGEQFF. The chain employs TRBV9 and TRBJ2-1; 14 bases are shared with TRBD2. The CDR3 length is 17 residues. CDR1 and CDR2 from the germline V gene are SGDLS and YYNGEE. J gave up 10 bases and V 3 bases, and 12 bases lay outside the gene matches. The full variable domain, in which reference TRBV9 and TRBJ2-1 provide the parts outside the CDR3, is DSGVTQTPKHLITATGQRVTLRCSPRSGDLSVYWYQQSLDQGLQFLIQYYNGEERAKGNILERFSAQQFPDLHSELNLSSLELGDSALYFCASSGTTSGRALGEQFFGPGTRLTVL.

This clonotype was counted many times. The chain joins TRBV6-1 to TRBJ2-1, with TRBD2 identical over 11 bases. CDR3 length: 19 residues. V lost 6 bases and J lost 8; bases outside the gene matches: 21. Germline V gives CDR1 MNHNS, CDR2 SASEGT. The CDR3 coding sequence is TGTGCCAGCAGGAGGGGGACCGCTAGCGGGAGGAAGCCGAGGTATGAGCAGTTCTTC. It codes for CASRRGTASGRKPRYEQFF.

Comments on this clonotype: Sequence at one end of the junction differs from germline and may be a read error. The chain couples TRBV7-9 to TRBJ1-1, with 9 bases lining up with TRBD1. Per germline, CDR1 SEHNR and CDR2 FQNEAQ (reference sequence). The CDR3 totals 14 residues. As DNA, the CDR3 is TGTGCCAGCAGCTCCCCGGACAGGGGAGGAGGAGCTCTCTTT. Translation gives CASSSPDRGGGALF.

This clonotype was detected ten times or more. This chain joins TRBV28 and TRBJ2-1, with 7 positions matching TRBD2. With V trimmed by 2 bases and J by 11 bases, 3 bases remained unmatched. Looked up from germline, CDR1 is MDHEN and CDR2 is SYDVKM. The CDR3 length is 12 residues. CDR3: CASSLETSKQFF. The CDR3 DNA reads TGTGCCAGCAGTTTAGAGACTAGCAAGCAGTTCTTC.

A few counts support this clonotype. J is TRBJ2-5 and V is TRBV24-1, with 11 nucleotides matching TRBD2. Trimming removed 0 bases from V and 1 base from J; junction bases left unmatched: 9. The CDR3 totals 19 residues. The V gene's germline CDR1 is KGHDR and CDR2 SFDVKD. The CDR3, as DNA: TGTGCCACCAGTGATTTGCATAGTCCGGGACTAGCGGCCCAAGAGACCCAGTACTTC. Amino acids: CATSDLHSPGLAAQETQYF.

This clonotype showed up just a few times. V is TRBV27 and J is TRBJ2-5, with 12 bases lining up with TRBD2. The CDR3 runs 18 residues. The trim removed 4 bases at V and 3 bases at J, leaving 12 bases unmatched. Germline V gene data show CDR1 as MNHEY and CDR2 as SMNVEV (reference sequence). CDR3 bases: TGTGCCAGCAGTTCCCCTCATAAGGCTAGCGGGAGGGAAGAGACCCAGTACTTC. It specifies CASSSPHKASGREETQYF.

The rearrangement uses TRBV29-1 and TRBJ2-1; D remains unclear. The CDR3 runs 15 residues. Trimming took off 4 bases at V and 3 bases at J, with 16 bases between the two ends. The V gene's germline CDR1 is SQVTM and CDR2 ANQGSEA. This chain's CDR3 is CSVGDLSKNYNEQFF. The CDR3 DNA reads TGCAGCGTTGGGGATTTATCGAAGAACTACAATGAGCAGTTCTTC.

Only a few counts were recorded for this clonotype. CDR3 region: CSARLATALNTGELFF. CDR3 in DNA: TGCAGTGCTAGACTGGCCACCGCCCTAAACACCGGGGAGCTGTTTTTT. The chain is built from TRBV20-1 and TRBJ2-2, with D hard to call. The CDR3 totals 16 residues. The V end was cut by 2 bases, the J end by 2 bases, with 15 bases between. Germline assignment: CDR1 DFQATT and CDR2 SNEGSKA (reference sequence).

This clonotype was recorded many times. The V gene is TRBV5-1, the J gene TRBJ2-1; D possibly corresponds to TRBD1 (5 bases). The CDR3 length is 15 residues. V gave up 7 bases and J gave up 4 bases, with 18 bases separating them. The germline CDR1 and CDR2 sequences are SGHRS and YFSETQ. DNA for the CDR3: TGCGCCAGCTACCTGGGAACAGGACGATACAATGAGCAGTTCTTC. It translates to CASYLGTGRYNEQFF.

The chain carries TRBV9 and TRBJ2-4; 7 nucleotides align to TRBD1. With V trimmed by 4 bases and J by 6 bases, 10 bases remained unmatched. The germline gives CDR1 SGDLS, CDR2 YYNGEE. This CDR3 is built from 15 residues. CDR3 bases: TGTGCCAGCAGCACCCACAGGGGCATGGGAAACATTCAGTACTTC. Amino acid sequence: CASSTHRGMGNIQYF.

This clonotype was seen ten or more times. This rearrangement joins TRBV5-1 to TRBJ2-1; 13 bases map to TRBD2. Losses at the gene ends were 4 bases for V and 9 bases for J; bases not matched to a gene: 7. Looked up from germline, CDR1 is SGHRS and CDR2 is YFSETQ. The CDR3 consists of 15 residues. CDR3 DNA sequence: TGCGCCAGCAGCCCGGGGACTAGCGGGATCGGTGAGCAGTTCTTC. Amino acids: CASSPGTSGIGEQFF.

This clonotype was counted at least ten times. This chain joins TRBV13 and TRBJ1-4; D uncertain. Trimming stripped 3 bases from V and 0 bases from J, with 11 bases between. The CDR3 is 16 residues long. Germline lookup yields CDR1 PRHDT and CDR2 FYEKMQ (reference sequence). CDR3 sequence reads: CASSFSPDATNEKLFF. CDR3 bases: TGTGCCAGCAGCTTCTCGCCAGACGCAACTAATGAAAAACTGTTTTTT.